This TCR beta chain derives from a study of T-cell memory formation after mild COVID-19. Concerning this clonotype: Because the CDR3's place on the DNA is in doubt, the DNA is left out and the CDR3 is given as listed by TCRdb.

The CDR3 contains 15 residues when both ends are counted. TCRdb redid the calling of the 5' RACE reads with MiXCR, one entry per CDR3 protein. The table shows roughly 410,000 distinct CDR3 sequences, with roughly a quarter occurring only once. The chain couples TRBV12-2 to TRBJ2-2; the D segment call TRBD1 is taken from the table without a DNA check. TRBV12-2 constitutes a pseudogene. Sequences were obtained from PBMCs or a T cell subset sorted from them (not recorded which). This receptor was obtained from an adult woman who had mild COVID-19 (a few samples of this study predate the infection). Cell type and time point are not known. The CDR3 region is CASRLDRASPGSCFF.